Shown below are 29 T cell receptor beta chains from a single sample sequenced in a study of shared clonotypes between healthy human individuals. TCRdb keeps only in-frame clones here, not all; method: immunoSEQ multiplex PCR. The sample gives 450,000 to 500,000 clones, around four fifths of which show up once; approximately 12% is in the top ten. Input material: PBMCs. The receptor set was obtained from a woman between 35 and 50 years old in good health. Some clones in this sample may be carry-over from other donors' samples.

This clone was detected only a few times. The same CDR3 also results from other DNA sequences found in this sample. The chain has TRBV5-5 and TRBJ1-1, with a tentative D call TRBD1 (5 bases). The CDR3 runs to 13 residues. Trimming stripped 4 bases from V and 2 bases from J, with 9 bases between. CDR1 is SGHKS, CDR2 YYEKEE, per germline (reference sequence). The CDR3 spells CASSRQGNTEAFF. As DNA, the CDR3 is TGTGCCAGCAGCCGTCAGGGAAACACTGAAGCTTTCTTT. The entire variable domain, with the rest obtained from reference TRBV5-5 and TRBJ1-1, is as follows: DAGVTQSPTHLIKTRGQQVTLRCSPISGHKSVSWYQQVLGQGPQFIFQYYEKEERGRGNFPDRFSARQFPNYSSELNVNALLLGDSALYLCASSRQGNTEAFFGQGTRLTVV.

The chain carries TRBV25-1 and TRBJ2-2; D not certain. The CDR3 totals 15 residues. The V and J ends lost 5 bases and 0 bases respectively, with 10 bases between them. Looked up from germline, CDR1 is MGHDK and CDR2 is SYGVNS. CDR3: CASSPQRTNTGELFF. The DNA for the CDR3 is TGTGCCAGCAGTCCCCAGCGTACGAACACCGGGGAGCTGTTTTTT.

The chain uses TRBV28 and TRBJ1-5; D ambiguous. This CDR3 comprises 14 residues. CDR1 and CDR2 (germline): MDHEN, SYDVKM. The germline V and J ends were trimmed by 1 base and 2 bases, with 6 bases remaining between them. The CDR3 loop reads CASSLSVGNQPQHF. The CDR3 DNA reads TGTGCCAGCAGTTTATCGGTTGGCAATCAGCCCCAGCATTTT.

The V gene is TRBV28, the J gene TRBJ1-1; D might be TRBD1 (6 bases). The V gene's germline CDR1 is MDHEN and CDR2 SYDVKM. The germline V and J ends were trimmed by 6 bases and 0 bases, with 11 bases remaining between them. This CDR3 is built from 14 residues. In DNA form, the CDR3 reads TGTGCCAGCAGAGTGACAGGAGTGAACACTGAAGCTTTCTTT. Its protein is CASRVTGVNTEAFF.

The rearrangement uses TRBV13 and TRBJ2-1; possibly TRBD1 or TRBD2 for D (5 bases each). Trimming pared 6 bases from V and 0 bases from J, leaving 12 bases between. In germline, CDR1 is PRHDT, CDR2 FYEKMQ (reference sequence). This CDR3 is built from 15 residues. The CDR3 region is CASSSRDLSYNEQFF. CDR3 coding DNA: TGTGCCAGCAGTTCCCGGGACCTCTCCTACAATGAGCAGTTCTTC.

The V gene is TRBV7-9, the J gene TRBJ2-3, with 8 bases that match TRBD2. The CDR3 consists of 14 residues. V lost 5 bases and J lost 6; bases outside the gene matches: 7. CDR1 and CDR2 (germline): SEHNR, FQNEAQ (reference sequence). The CDR3 reads CASSTGTSLDTQYF. In DNA, the CDR3 is TGTGCCAGCAGCACGGGGACTAGTCTTGATACGCAGTATTTT.

The V and J genes are TRBV28 and TRBJ1-1; D remains ambiguous. The CDR3 loop spans 13 amino acids. CDR1 MDHEN and CDR2 SYDVKM come from the germline V gene. V was clipped by 7 bases and J by 0 bases, with 9 bases between them. CDR3 DNA: TGTGCCAGCACAACAGTCATGAACACTGAAGCTTTCTTT. This encodes CASTTVMNTEAFF.

Turning to this clone: Other nucleotide sequences in the sample specify the same CDR3. The CDR3 DNA sequence: TGTGCCAGCAGCCTGGGACAGCCTAGCACAGATACGCAGTATTTT. Residues: CASSLGQPSTDTQYF. The chain carries TRBV7-2 and TRBJ2-3; TRBD1 matches at 7 bases. CDR3 length: 15 residues. V shed 5 bases, J shed 0 bases, and the junction held 5 bases outside the gene matches. From germline, CDR1 is SGHTA and CDR2 FQGNSA.

The rearrangement links TRBV11-2 to TRBJ1-2; TRBD1 is a possible D gene (5 bases). Germline loops: CDR1 SGHAT, CDR2 FQNNGV. Trimming pared 1 base from V and 4 bases from J, leaving 16 bases between. This CDR3 has 16 amino acids. CDR3 DNA sequence: TGTGCCAGCAGCTTAGGTCGGGGGGGAGGCCCCTATGGCTACACCTTC. Translated, it gives CASSLGRGGGPYGYTF.

This clone was seen a single time. The rearrangement links TRBV11-2 to TRBJ2-1, with a tentative D call TRBD2 (6 bases). The CDR3 is 16 amino acids. V was shortened by 2 bases and J by 0 bases, with 11 bases between the two germline ends. Per germline, CDR1 SGHAT and CDR2 FQNNGV. CDR3 nucleotide sequence: TGTGCCAGCAGCTTACTTACCGGGGGCTCCTACAATGAGCAGTTCTTC. Translating it yields CASSLLTGGSYNEQFF.

The chain uses TRBV5-1 and TRBJ2-1; no reliable D call. V gave up 0 bases and J gave up 10 bases, with 8 bases separating them. The CDR3 runs 12 residues. The V gene's germline CDR1 is SGHRS and CDR2 YFSETQ. The CDR3 region has the DNA TGCGCCAGCAGCTTGGTGCCACCGGAGCAGTTCTTC. Translated, it gives CASSLVPPEQFF.

V gene TRBV29-1 combines with J gene TRBJ2-5; maybe TRBD1 (5 bases). CDR3 length: 12 amino acids. Germline V lookup: CDR1 SQVTM, CDR2 ANQGSEA. The V end lost 7 bases, the J end lost 5 bases, and 14 bases lay between the germline ends. The DNA of the CDR3 is TGCAGCGGTTACTCAGGGATGGAGACCCAGTACTTC. Translation gives CSGYSGMETQYF.

Worth noting for this clone: Different DNA sequences within this sample yield the same CDR3. The V and J genes are TRBV7-2 and TRBJ2-7; D may be TRBD1 or TRBD2 (5 bases each). The germline CDR1 and CDR2 sequences are SGHTA and FQGNSA. This CDR3 comprises 14 residues. Trimming took 6 bases from V and 0 from J, leaving 12 bases between them. The CDR3 nucleotides read TGTGCCAGCAGTTCCCGGGACGGCTCCTACGAGCAGTACTTC. Translated, it gives CASSSRDGSYEQYF.

This clone appeared once. Other DNA sequences of this sample code for an identical CDR3. The chain couples TRBV5-1 to TRBJ2-7; D gene uncertain. The CDR3 length is 11 residues. The germline V gene has CDR1 SGHRS and CDR2 YFSETQ. Deletions cut 2 bases from V and 7 bases from J, with 7 bases between. CDR3: CASSFNYEQYF. As DNA, the CDR3 is TGCGCCAGCAGCTTTAATTATGAGCAGTACTTC.

J is TRBJ2-7 and V is TRBV7-8; D might be TRBD2 (5 bases). The CDR3 length is 15 residues. Germline CDR1 reads SGHVS; CDR2 reads FQNEAQ. Trimming took 5 bases from V and 3 from J, leaving 17 bases between them. The CDR3 sequence is CASSRRGLGSYEQYF. The CDR3 nucleotides read TGTGCCAGCAGCCGAAGAGGTCTTGGGAGCTACGAGCAGTACTTC.

The chain uses TRBV19 and TRBJ2-3; possibly TRBD1 or TRBD2 for D (5 bases each). V was cut by 11 bases and J by 7 bases, with 16 bases left in between. Germline CDR1 and CDR2: LNHDA and SQIVND (reference sequence). This CDR3 contains 12 residues. CDR3 sequence: CAAEGTSNTQYF. The CDR3, as DNA: TGTGCCGCCGAAGGGACCTCTAATACGCAGTATTTT. Complete variable domain (other parts from reference TRBV19 and TRBJ2-3): DGGITQSPKYLFRKEGQNVTLSCEQNLNHDAMYWYRQDPGQGLRLIYYSQIVNDFQKGDIAEGYSVSREKKESFPLTVTSAQKNPTAFYLCAAEGTSNTQYFGPGTRLTVL.

The chain is built from TRBV7-9 and TRBJ2-1, with TRBD2 matching over 12 bases. The CDR3 loop spans 16 amino acids. CDR1 SEHNR and CDR2 FQNEAQ come from the germline V gene (reference sequence). The J segment lost 8 bases and the V segment lost 6 bases, leaving 11 bases of the junction unmatched. For the CDR3, the DNA is TGTGCCAGCAGTCGGACTAGCGGGACTTCGGTCTATGAGCAGTTCTTC. Translating gives CASSRTSGTSVYEQFF. Variable domain in full (rest from reference TRBV7-9 and TRBJ2-1): DTGVSQNPRHKITKRGQNVTFRCDPISEHNRLYWYRQTLGQGPEFLTYFQNEAQLEKSRLLSDRFSAERPKGSFSTLEIQRTEQGDSAMYLCASSRTSGTSVYEQFFGPGTRLTVL.

The rearrangement uses TRBV11-3 and TRBJ1-1; D not resolved. Between the trimmed V and J ends, which lost 2 bases and 1 base, there was a span of 5 bases. The V gene's germline CDR1 is SGHNT and CDR2 YENEEA. CDR3 length: 13 amino acids. The CDR3 loop reads CASSLYPNTEAFF. For the CDR3, the DNA is TGTGCCAGCAGCTTATACCCGAACACTGAAGCTTTCTTT. The variable domain in full, with the rest retrieved from reference TRBV11-3 and TRBJ1-1, is EAGVVQSPRYKIIEKKQPVAFWCNPISGHNTLYWYLQNLGQGPELLIRYENEEAVDDSQLPKDRFSAERLKGVDSTLKIQPAELGDSAVYLCASSLYPNTEAFFGQGTRLTVV.

Comment on this clone: Different DNA sequences within this sample yield the same CDR3. The chain joins TRBV28 to TRBJ2-5; 11 positions agree with TRBD2. This CDR3 is 15 amino acids long. Germline values: CDR1 MDHEN, CDR2 SYDVKM. The V gene end was trimmed by 2 bases and the J gene end by 1 base; junction bases not matched to a gene: 0. In nucleotides, the CDR3 is TGTGCCAGCAGTTTACTAGCGGGAGGCCAAGAGACCCAGTACTTC. It specifies CASSLLAGGQETQYF.

This clone was counted between two and nine times. The chain carries TRBV10-1 and TRBJ2-1; D might be TRBD2 (6 bases). Deletions cut 10 bases from V and 2 bases from J, with 9 bases between. CDR1 and CDR2 from the germline V gene are WNHNN and SYGVQD (reference sequence). The CDR3 covers 12 residues. The CDR3 here is CANAGPYNEQFF. In DNA form, the CDR3 reads TGCGCCAACGCGGGACCCTACAATGAGCAGTTCTTC.

This clone has only a few counts. The genes are TRBV7-9 and TRBJ1-1; the D is unclear. The V gene's germline CDR1 is SEHNR and CDR2 FQNEAQ (reference sequence). The V and J ends lost 3 bases and 0 bases respectively, with 8 bases between them. The CDR3 has 14 amino acids. DNA for the CDR3: TGTGCCAGCAGCTTCGGACCGCTGAACACTGAAGCTTTCTTT. Its protein is CASSFGPLNTEAFF. The whole variable domain, filled in from reference TRBV7-9 and TRBJ1-1, reads DTGVSQNPRHKITKRGQNVTFRCDPISEHNRLYWYRQTLGQGPEFLTYFQNEAQLEKSRLLSDRFSAERPKGSFSTLEIQRTEQGDSAMYLCASSFGPLNTEAFFGQGTRLTVV.

V is TRBV5-6 and J is TRBJ2-2; 8 bases are a match to TRBD2. With V trimmed by 4 bases and J by 0 bases, 11 bases remained unmatched. CDR3 size: 18 residues. Germline-derived CDR1 and CDR2 are SGHDT and YYEEEE. CDR3 loop: CASSTPGRVGANTGELFF. The CDR3 coding sequence is TGTGCCAGCAGCACCCCCGGGAGGGTAGGGGCGAACACCGGGGAGCTGTTTTTT.

The V gene is TRBV6-5, the J gene TRBJ1-2; no clear D. Germline V lookup: CDR1 MNHEY, CDR2 SVGAGI. The CDR3 consists of 13 residues. Trimming left V 6 bases short and J 0 bases short, with 8 bases between. This CDR3 reads CASRTTPNYGYTF. Here the CDR3 DNA reads TGTGCCAGCAGAACAACCCCTAACTATGGCTACACCTTC.

This clone came up a few times. The chain couples TRBV7-2 to TRBJ2-7; no clear D. The CDR3 totals 14 residues. Germline CDR1 is SGHTA and CDR2 is FQGNSA. Trimming pared 1 base from V and 0 bases from J, leaving 7 bases between. The CDR3 is CASSLDHSSYEQYF. CDR3 in DNA: TGTGCCAGCAGCTTAGACCATAGCTCCTACGAGCAGTACTTC.

The rearrangement links TRBV5-6 to TRBJ1-5; TRBD1 matches 7 bases. CDR3 length: 17 amino acids. The germline gives CDR1 SGHDT, CDR2 YYEEEE. The V segment lost 1 base and the J segment 0 bases; nucleotides outside the gene matches: 7. The CDR3 reads CASSLLTGVGSNQPQHF. Here the CDR3 DNA reads TGTGCCAGCAGCTTGTTAACAGGGGTCGGTAGCAATCAGCCCCAGCATTTT.

The chain recombines TRBV25-1 with TRBJ1-4, with 10 bases identical to TRBD1. Germline loops: CDR1 MGHDK, CDR2 SYGVNS. The V segment lost 3 bases and the J segment 5 bases; nucleotides outside the gene matches: 9. CDR3 length equals 17 residues. The CDR3: CASSDPGATGGNEKLFF. CDR3 nucleotides: TGTGCCAGCAGTGATCCAGGGGCGACAGGGGGCAATGAAAAACTGTTTTTT.

The rearrangement links TRBV5-1 to TRBJ2-7, with D tentatively TRBD2 (7 bases). V dropped 2 bases and J dropped 5 bases, with 17 bases sitting between them. Germline loops: CDR1 SGHRS, CDR2 YFSETQ. The CDR3 is made up of 15 amino acids. This chain's CDR3 is CASSFVGGQWNEQYF. The CDR3 DNA reads as TGCGCCAGCAGCTTCGTCGGGGGGCAGTGGAACGAGCAGTACTTC.

In nucleotides, the CDR3 is TGTGCCAGCAGCGTAGGACATGCGGGAGATACGCAGTATTTT. Translation: CASSVGHAGDTQYF. J is TRBJ2-3 and V is TRBV11-2; the D call may be TRBD1 or TRBD2 (5 bases each). The CDR3 covers 14 residues. Trimming took off 5 bases at V and 5 bases at J, with 14 bases between the two ends. The V gene's germline CDR1 is SGHAT and CDR2 FQNNGV.

The chain has TRBV7-8 and TRBJ2-7; 7 bases match TRBD2. Germline lookup yields CDR1 SGHVS and CDR2 FQNEAQ. V shed 2 bases and J 0 bases; nucleotides not matched to a gene: 1. The length of the CDR3 is 14 residues. CDR3 nucleotide sequence: TGTGCCAGCAGCTTAAGGGACTACTCCTACGAGCAGTACTTC. Translated, it gives CASSLRDYSYEQYF.